Presented here are 5 T cell receptor beta chains from one specimen sequenced in a study of blood T cell repertoires in COVID-19. TCRdb's copy holds only in-frame clones and misses some; the assay was immunoSEQ multiplex PCR. The sample has under 200,000 clones; roughly nine tenths are singletons. Sequencing used peripheral blood. The receptors were gathered from a man aged 60 to 69 with active or convalescent COVID-19.

The chain combines TRBV5-1 with TRBJ1-1; a weak D match, TRBD1 (5 bases). Trimming removed 4 bases from V and 3 bases from J, with 7 bases in between. The CDR3 has 12 residues. Germline loops: CDR1 SGHRS, CDR2 YFSETQ. The CDR3 sequence is CASSAGHTEAFF. Here the CDR3 DNA reads TGCGCCAGCAGCGCGGGACACACTGAAGCTTTCTTT.

The chain couples TRBV3-1 (or the pseudogene TRBV3-2) to TRBJ2-3, with TRBD2 matching 10 bases. V dropped 3 bases and J dropped 4; count of bases not matched to a gene: 1. CDR1 and CDR2 from the germline V gene are LGHDT and YNNKEL (reference sequence). The CDR3 sequence is 14 residues long. CDR3 bases: TGTGCCAGCAGCCATGGACTAGCGGCAGATACGCAGTATTTT. Residues: CASSHGLAADTQYF.

The chain uses TRBV6-4 and TRBJ1-6, with 9 bases matching TRBD1. The CDR3 runs 18 residues. Trimming at V came to 8 bases and at J to 2 bases, leaving 13 bases not matched to a gene. Germline CDR1 and CDR2: MRHNA and SNTAGT. CDR3 DNA sequence: TGTGCCAGCCACAGGGGGCGACGTGATGGCACCTATAATTCACCCCTCCACTTT. It encodes CASHRGRRDGTYNSPLHF.

This clone was seen once. This chain connects TRBV27 to TRBJ2-7; weak D call: TRBD1 (7 bases). There are 13 residues in the CDR3. The germline V and J ends were trimmed by 3 bases and 7 bases, with 13 bases remaining between them. Germline-derived CDR1 and CDR2 are MNHEY and SMNVEV (reference sequence). CDR3 sequence: CASSFYRGGEQYF. CDR3 bases: TGTGCCAGCAGTTTTTACAGGGGAGGTGAGCAGTACTTC.

Only one count was recorded for this clone. The chain is built from TRBV6-1 and TRBJ1-5; D remains ambiguous. This CDR3 spans 15 amino acids. Trimming cost V 2 bases and J 2 bases, with 10 bases left between them. The germline V gene encodes CDR1 MNHNS and CDR2 SASEGT. CDR3 sequence: CASSEIWGGNQPQHF. CDR3 in DNA: TGTGCCAGCAGTGAAATCTGGGGAGGCAATCAGCCCCAGCATTTT.